This T cell receptor (beta chain) was profiled in a study of identical twins. Template switching added a universal primer binding site, and final cDNA carried unique molecular identifiers. TCRdb redid the calling of the 5' RACE reads with MiXCR, one entry per CDR3 protein. The sample has roughly 540,000 distinct CDR3 sequences, approximately 22% seen once. CDR1 is DFQATT and CDR2 is SNEGSKA in the germline V gene (reference sequence). This CDR3 has 13 amino acids. Trimming stripped 8 bases from V and 3 bases from J, with 16 bases between. These same data were also listed under a study on T cells expressing NK-cell markers.

The sequence was obtained from a woman aged 18-29 years in good health. Sequenced input: CD4+ T cells sorted from blood. This chain uses TRBV20-1 with TRBJ1-1; maybe TRBD1 (6 bases). In DNA, the CDR3 is TGCAGTATATCAGGGGCGACGGACACTGAAGCTTTCTTT. It codes for CSISGATDTEAFF.